This T cell receptor (beta chain) was obtained from a study of response to subunit inactivated influenza vaccine. Study conclusions and caveats: There was a suggestion from the authors that each seasonal influenza vaccination recruits few new T cells.

For this clonotype: No antigen is known for it.

TCRdb re-called the RT-PCR reads through MiXCR, storing one row per CDR3 protein. The sample yields some 500,000 distinct CDR3 sequences, roughly 13% seen once. This CDR3 has 16 residues. V lost 5 bases and J lost 5; bases outside the gene matches: 6. Germline values: CDR1 MRHNA, CDR2 SNTAGT. The sample here was PBMCs from blood, taken 45 days after vaccination. V is TRBV6-4 and J is TRBJ2-3; 14 bases agree with TRBD2. The sequence was collected from a middle-aged man who received an inactivated influenza vaccine. CDR3 nucleotides: TGTGCCAGCAGTTGGCCGGGACTAGCGGGAGAAGATACGCAGTATTTT. It encodes CASSWPGLAGEDTQYF.